The 30 T cell receptor beta chains presented below share a single source sample, sequenced in a study of PD-1 blockade in classical Hodgkin lymphoma. Only in-frame clones appear in the TCRdb table, and some are missing; sequencing was by immunoSEQ multiplex PCR. The top ten hold about a fifth of the sample, which has fewer than 30,000 clones, less than 85% seen once. Brentuximab vedotin exposure varied among the patients, all of whom had relapsed after autologous stem cell transplantation. Sequencing used peripheral blood mononuclear cells (PBMCs), obtained before the second cycle of nivolumab. The receptors here all came from a human donor with classical Hodgkin lymphoma.

This clone was observed a few times. J is TRBJ2-1 and V is TRBV19, with 10 bases matching TRBD1. The CDR3 is 18 amino acids. J gave up 3 bases and V 5 bases, and 13 bases lay outside the gene matches. CDR1 and CDR2 from the germline V gene are LNHDA and SQIVND (reference sequence). DNA for the CDR3: TGTGCCAGTAGTCTCGGGACAGGGGCCCATGTTGGCTACAATGAGCAGTTCTTC. Its translation: CASSLGTGAHVGYNEQFF.

The chain combines TRBV6-5 with TRBJ1-2; D possibly corresponds to TRBD1 (5 bases). Germline CDR1 is MNHEY and CDR2 is SVGAGI. This CDR3 has 14 residues. Trimming stripped 2 bases from V and 8 bases from J, with 15 bases between. CDR3 sequence: CASSYAREKTGYTF. In DNA form, the CDR3 reads TGTGCCAGCAGTTACGCCAGGGAGAAGACGGGCTACACCTTC.

V and J are TRBV18 and TRBJ2-7, with no clear D. V shed 0 bases and J shed 3 bases, with 12 bases lying between them. There are 15 residues in the CDR3. The germline gives CDR1 KGHSH, CDR2 LQKENI. In DNA, the CDR3 is TGTGCCAGCTCACCACCGGGCCAGGCAGGCTACGAGCAGTACTTC. Encoded protein: CASSPPGQAGYEQYF.

With respect to this clone: Sequence at one end of the junction differs from germline and may be a read error. The J gene is TRBJ2-2, the V gene TRBV9; the D gene could be TRBD1 or TRBD2 (5 bases each). The CDR3 has 15 amino acids. Germline V lookup: CDR1 SGDLS, CDR2 YYNGEE. The CDR3 is CASSEWDGNAGELFF. CDR3 in DNA: TGTGCCAGCAGCGAATGGGACGGGAACGCCGGGGAGCTGTTTTTT.

The V gene is TRBV4-3, the J gene TRBJ1-6; D may be TRBD1 (6 bases). Germline CDR1 is LGHNA and CDR2 is YSLEER. The CDR3 has 17 residues. Between the trimmed V and J ends, which lost 0 bases and 4 bases, there was a span of 13 bases. CDR3 in DNA: TGCGCCAGCAGCCAAGATCCAGGGGACCTTTATAATTCACCCCTCCACTTT. Residues: CASSQDPGDLYNSPLHF.

The V and J genes are TRBV19 and TRBJ2-2; D call uncertain. The CDR3 is 14 residues long. The germline V gene encodes CDR1 LNHDA and CDR2 SQIVND (reference sequence). V shed 2 bases and J shed 0 bases, with 4 bases lying between them. The CDR3 here is CASSILTNTGELFF. Here the CDR3 DNA reads TGTGCCAGTAGTATACTTACGAACACCGGGGAGCTGTTTTTT.

This clone has just one count. The chain is built from TRBV5-1 and TRBJ1-2, with D unresolved. This CDR3 has 12 residues. Germline lookup yields CDR1 SGHRS and CDR2 YFSETQ. V was trimmed by 1 base and J by 8 bases, leaving 9 bases between them. CDR3 loop: CASSLNLRGYTF. The CDR3 nucleotides read TGCGCCAGCAGCTTGAATCTGCGGGGCTACACCTTC.

This clone was recorded once. The same CDR3 is also encoded by other DNA sequences in this sample. The chain carries TRBV27 and TRBJ1-5, with TRBD1 as a possible D gene (5 bases). V lost 2 bases and J lost 2, with 10 bases in between. There are 15 residues in the CDR3. The germline V gene encodes CDR1 MNHEY and CDR2 SMNVEV (reference sequence). The CDR3 DNA reads as TGTGCCAGCAGTTTAGGGACCTTGGGCAATCAGCCCCAGCATTTT. Translated, it gives CASSLGTLGNQPQHF.

This clone appeared a few times. This chain connects TRBV9 to TRBJ1-6; D remains unclear. This CDR3 region has 13 residues. Germline-derived CDR1 and CDR2 are SGDLS and YYNGEE. Trimming pared 0 bases from V and 6 bases from J, leaving 4 bases between. CDR3 DNA: TGTGCCAGCAGCGTAGTGTCTAATTCACCCCTCCACTTT. Its protein is CASSVVSNSPLHF.

Only one count was recorded for this clone. One end of the junction does not line up with germline, which may come from a read error. CDR3 residues: CASSRGQGLAYEQYF. The CDR3 DNA reads TGTGCTAGCAGCAGAGGCCAGGGGTTAGCCTACGAGCAGTACTTC. The chain recombines TRBV7-7 with TRBJ2-7; perhaps TRBD1 as D (6 bases). The length of the CDR3 is 15 residues. Germline assignment: CDR1 SSHAT and CDR2 FNYEAQ (reference sequence).

This chain connects TRBV5-6 to TRBJ1-4; tentatively, D is TRBD1 (6 bases). The length of the CDR3 is 14 residues. Trimming took 4 bases from V and 8 from J, leaving 15 bases between them. Germline CDR1 and CDR2: SGHDT and YYEEEE. The CDR3 sequence is CASSTGHGGEKLFF. CDR3 in DNA: TGTGCCAGCAGCACGGGACACGGGGGGGAAAAACTGTTTTTT.

This chain links TRBV9 with TRBJ2-1, with D perhaps matching TRBD1 (6 bases). From germline, CDR1 is SGDLS and CDR2 YYNGEE. CDR3 length equals 13 residues. Trimming stripped 2 bases from V and 8 bases from J, with 11 bases between. CDR3 coding DNA: TGTGCCAGCAGCGTTTGGGGGCAGGATGAGCAGTTCTTC. Translated, it gives CASSVWGQDEQFF.

The chain employs TRBV4-1 and TRBJ1-5; the D is unclear. The germline V and J ends were trimmed by 0 bases and 4 bases, with 10 bases remaining between them. The CDR3 covers 15 residues. CDR1 is MGHRA, CDR2 YSYEKL, per germline. The CDR3 here is CASSQDQGSNQPQHF. The DNA for the CDR3 is TGCGCCAGCAGCCAAGATCAAGGGAGTAATCAGCCCCAGCATTTT.

The gene calls are TRBV9 and TRBJ1-1; D is unresolved. This CDR3 is 14 amino acids long. The germline gives CDR1 SGDLS, CDR2 YYNGEE. The ends were cut back, 4 bases at V and 5 bases at J, with 15 bases in the middle. This CDR3 is CASSQAGRETEAFF. In DNA, the CDR3 is TGTGCCAGCAGCCAGGCCGGGCGCGAAACTGAAGCTTTCTTT. Supplemented by reference TRBV9 and TRBJ1-1, the full variable domain reads DSGVTQTPKHLITATGQRVTLRCSPRSGDLSVYWYQQSLDQGLQFLIQYYNGEERAKGNILERFSAQQFPDLHSELNLSSLELGDSALYFCASSQAGRETEAFFGQGTRLTVV.

J is TRBJ1-4 and V is TRBV7-9, with a tentative D call TRBD1 (6 bases). Trimming removed 5 bases from V and 5 bases from J, with 15 bases in between. Per the germline V gene, CDR1 is SEHNR and CDR2 is FQNEAQ (reference sequence). The CDR3 sequence is 15 residues long. Here the CDR3 DNA reads TGTGCCAGCAGCCAGGGGCCCGGGAACAATGAAAAACTGTTTTTT. Its protein product is CASSQGPGNNEKLFF.

The chain employs TRBV7-2 and TRBJ2-5; the D gene is possibly TRBD1 (5 bases). This CDR3 spans 13 amino acids. Germline values: CDR1 SGHTA, CDR2 FQGNSA. The V gene lost 4 bases and the J gene lost 9 bases, with 15 bases spanning the gap. The CDR3: CASSSDPNRPQYF. In nucleotides, the CDR3 is TGTGCCAGCAGCTCGGACCCAAACAGGCCCCAGTACTTC.

The genes are TRBV7-9 and TRBJ2-3; no definite D call. The ends were cut back, 6 bases at V and 7 bases at J, with 8 bases in the middle. CDR1 is SEHNR and CDR2 is FQNEAQ in the germline V gene (reference sequence). This CDR3 is 11 amino acids long. CDR3 sequence (DNA): TGTGCCAGCAGGTTTCGTCATACGCAGTATTTT. Amino acids: CASRFRHTQYF.

The genes are TRBV9 and TRBJ1-3; no clear D. The germline V gene encodes CDR1 SGDLS and CDR2 YYNGEE. V lost 4 bases, J lost 4 bases, and 24 bases lay in between. CDR3 length: 18 residues. CDR3 nucleotides: TGTGCCAGCAGCACCAGCCTCGACCGGGAGACGGAGGGAAACACCATATATTTT. It encodes CASSTSLDRETEGNTIYF. Full variable domain (rest looked up from reference TRBV9 and TRBJ1-3): DSGVTQTPKHLITATGQRVTLRCSPRSGDLSVYWYQQSLDQGLQFLIQYYNGEERAKGNILERFSAQQFPDLHSELNLSSLELGDSALYFCASSTSLDRETEGNTIYFGEGSWLTVV.

J is TRBJ2-2 and V is TRBV7-8, with 11 bases that match TRBD2. CDR3 size: 15 residues. CDR1 and CDR2 from the germline V gene are SGHVS and FQNEAQ. The V gene end was trimmed by 5 bases and the J gene end by 6 bases; junction bases not matched to a gene: 5. The CDR3 DNA reads as TGTGCCAGCAGCCTACTAGCGGGAGAGGCCGGGGAGCTGTTTTTT. It translates to CASSLLAGEAGELFF. The full variable domain, its missing parts supplied by reference TRBV7-8 and TRBJ2-2, is GAGVSQSPRYKVAKRGQDVALRCDPISGHVSLFWYQQALGQGPEFLTYFQNEAQLDKSGLPSDRFFAERPEGSVSTLKIQRTQQEDSAVYLCASSLLAGEAGELFFGEGSRLTVL.

This chain links TRBV11-3 with TRBJ1-1; D is possibly TRBD1 (6 bases). Deletions cut 5 bases from V and 4 bases from J, with 17 bases between. The CDR3 is made up of 15 amino acids. From germline, CDR1 is SGHNT and CDR2 YENEEA. CDR3 DNA sequence: TGTGCCAGCAGCGGGGGGCTCACTTTGGGCACTGAAGCTTTCTTT. This sequence encodes CASSGGLTLGTEAFF.

The CDR3 DNA reads TGTGCCAGCAGCTTGTCTAGCGGGAGAGGGGCAGATACGCAGTATTTT. Protein: CASSLSSGRGADTQYF. The chain links TRBV7-2 to TRBJ2-3; 10 nucleotides match TRBD2. The CDR3 runs to 16 residues. Germline V CDR1 and CDR2: SGHTA, FQGNSA. V lost 3 bases and J lost 4; bases outside the gene matches: 7.

The V gene is TRBV11-3, the J gene TRBJ1-1; a possible D gene is TRBD1 (6 bases). The CDR3 runs to 13 residues. The germline V gene encodes CDR1 SGHNT and CDR2 YENEEA. Trimming pared 1 base from V and 8 bases from J, leaving 11 bases between. The CDR3 DNA reads as TGTGCCAGCAGCTTAGGGGCAGGGGAGGAAGCTTTCTTT. Protein product: CASSLGAGEEAFF.

The CDR3 is CASSFSGPFYEQYF. The CDR3 DNA is TGTGCCAGCAGTTTCTCGGGTCCATTCTACGAGCAGTACTTC. The chain uses TRBV27 and TRBJ2-7; D is undetermined. The CDR3 length is 14 residues. The V gene's germline CDR1 is MNHEY and CDR2 SMNVEV (reference sequence). V was pared by 3 bases and J by 3 bases, with 12 bases between.

The V and J genes are TRBV5-6 and TRBJ2-4; unclear D gene. The CDR3 has 15 residues. Germline V CDR1 and CDR2: SGHDT, YYEEEE. With 4 bases removed from V and 1 base from J, the gap between germline ends came to 12 bases. The CDR3 here is CASSHPRKAKNIQYF. CDR3 nucleotides: TGTGCCAGCAGCCACCCCCGGAAGGCCAAAAACATTCAGTACTTC.

The table lists this clone with a few counts. DNA of the CDR3: TGTGCCAGCAGCCAACCTATCTTTGAAGCTTTCTTT. The encoded protein is CASSQPIFEAFF. V is TRBV7-9 and J is TRBJ1-1; D gene uncertain. The length of the CDR3 is 12 residues. Trimming removed 5 bases at V and 7 bases at J, with 11 bases between. Germline CDR1 SEHNR, CDR2 FQNEAQ (reference sequence).

This chain's CDR3 is CASRETGTGNGYTF. In DNA form, the CDR3 reads TGTGCCAGCAGGGAAACCGGGACAGGGAATGGCTACACCTTC. The chain uses TRBV25-1 and TRBJ1-2, with 9 bases matching TRBD1. The CDR3 contains 14 residues. V trimming: 6 bases; J trimming: 6 bases; junction bases outside the gene matches: 8. Germline V lookup: CDR1 MGHDK, CDR2 SYGVNS.

The chain combines TRBV5-6 with TRBJ1-2; D is undetermined. This CDR3 region has 14 residues. Germline V gene sequence: CDR1 SGHDT, CDR2 YYEEEE. Trimming shortened V by 0 bases and J by 4 bases, and 10 bases separated the two germline ends. DNA of the CDR3: TGTGCCAGCAGCTTGGGGCAGGTTCGCTATGGCTACACCTTC. This gives the protein CASSLGQVRYGYTF.

This clone showed up just once. The chain carries TRBV4-3 and TRBJ1-5; D not resolved. Germline V gene data show CDR1 as LGHNA and CDR2 as YSLEER. The V end lost 1 base, the J end lost 4 bases, and 5 bases lay between the germline ends. This CDR3 has 13 residues. The CDR3 region has the DNA TGCGCCAGCAGCCAAGGGAGGAATCAGCCCCAGCATTTT. Protein product: CASSQGRNQPQHF.

This chain connects TRBV4-3 to TRBJ2-2; TRBD2 is a possible D gene (7 bases). Trimming shortened V by 0 bases and J by 3 bases, and 11 bases separated the two germline ends. Looked up from germline, CDR1 is LGHNA and CDR2 is YSLEER. The length of the CDR3 is 16 residues. Here the CDR3 DNA reads TGCGCCAGCAGCCAAGATCGGGGGGCGGACACCGGGGAGCTGTTTTTT. The encoded protein is CASSQDRGADTGELFF.

The chain recombines TRBV7-9 with TRBJ1-2, with D possibly being TRBD1 (6 bases). This CDR3 region has 15 residues. Per germline, CDR1 SEHNR and CDR2 FQNEAQ (reference sequence). Trimming cost V 5 bases and J 4 bases, with 17 bases left between them. The CDR3 reads CASSPRQTTGYGYTF. DNA for the CDR3: TGTGCCAGCAGCCCAAGACAGACGACAGGCTATGGCTACACCTTC.